This T cell receptor (beta chain) was observed in a study of blood T cells in healthy people across ages. CDR1 and CDR2 from the germline V gene are MRHNA and SNTAGT. This CDR3 region has 13 residues. The use of a sample-barcoded 5' primer and a J-beta primer mix characterized a second PCR of roughly 7 to 11 cycles. Unique molecular identifiers of 12 random nucleotides labeled each cDNA. TCRdb ran MiXCR on the 5' RACE reads and lists one entry per CDR3 protein. The repertoire includes 540,000 or so distinct CDR3 sequences, under 30% of them detected once, and just over 8.5% sits in the top ten. This clonotype was seen only a few times. This clone may be a read error of a much larger clone one base away. These data were also reused for a study on T cells of mothers and their children.

Sequencing input: blood. V and J are TRBV6-4 and TRBJ2-2; D is perhaps TRBD2 (6 bases). This receptor was identified in a boy younger than 18 in good health. The CDR3 reads CAGSVTSTGELFF. DNA of the CDR3: TGTGCCGGCAGTGTGACTAGCACCGGGGAGCTGTTTTTT.